This T cell receptor (beta chain) was captured in a study of T-cell reconstitution after alpha-beta-depleted transplantation in children. Study-level points and caveats: Surviving recipient cells, namely T cells and thymic progenitors, were the source of high day-60 TCRbeta diversity in some patients.

Germline CDR1 is LGHNA and CDR2 is YSLEER. This CDR3 contains 14 residues. Trimming shortened V by 1 base and J by 4 bases, and 10 bases separated the two germline ends. This clonotype was seen only a few times. No antigen is known for it. The library targeted TCRbeta and was prepared with unique molecular identifiers. Using its own MiXCR run on the PCR reads, TCRdb lists one record per CDR3 protein. The repertoire holds a few hundred thousand distinct CDR3 sequences, with roughly 13% as singletons. The sequenced sample was PBMCs, mostly from graft donor cells, obtained 360 days after TCRalphabeta/CD19-depleted stem cell transplant. This sequence originates from a male patient younger than 18 who had a stem cell transplant for acute myeloid leukemia, so the T cells may come from the graft donor. The chain links TRBV4-3 to TRBJ1-1, with a tentative D call TRBD1 (5 bases). This CDR3 is CASSQVPGRTEAFF. The CDR3 DNA follows: TGCGCCAGCAGCCAAGTTCCAGGGCGCACTGAAGCTTTCTTT.